Listed below are T cell receptor beta chains from one sample, sequenced in a study of T cells in localized non-small cell lung cancer. Sequencing was performed with immunoSEQ multiplex PCR; in TCRdb, only in-frame clones are kept and a portion is missing. The sample records 10,000 to 15,000 clones, just over 85% being singletons. Sample: peripheral blood, taken before any cancer treatment. The receptors shown here come from a male donor older than 55 with stage III lung adenocarcinoma. Both conserved end residues are part of each CDR3. The D gene is left open where the match is weak. For some rows the clone size is stated as once, few or many, or as a class when expanded; others skip it.

abundance | j_gene | d_gene | v_gene | CDR3aa | CDR3nt
once | TRBJ1-1 | NA | TRBV6-5 | CASSTSGSGTEAFF | TGTGCCAGCAGTACATCAGGGTCGGGGACTGAAGCTTTCTTT
NA | TRBJ1-4 | NA | TRBV6-1 | CASSDRGSFEKLFF | TGTGCCAGCAGTGACAGGGGTAGTTTTGAAAAACTGTTTTTT
NA | TRBJ2-7 | NA | TRBV11-2 | CASSPGSLLSYEQYF | TGTGCCAGCAGCCCCGGAAGTCTCCTCTCCTACGAGCAGTACTTC
NA | TRBJ2-1 | TRBD2 | TRBV7-6 | CASSLRPGTSGIKGDEQFF | TGTGCCAGCAGCTTAAGGCCCGGGACTAGCGGGATCAAGGGGGATGAGCAGTTCTTC
NA | TRBJ2-1 | TRBD2 | TRBV19 | CASSSRGSGRSGKPIEQFF | TGTGCCAGTAGTTCCCGGGGTAGCGGGAGGAGCGGCAAACCTATTGAGCAGTTCTTC
NA | TRBJ1-2 | NA | TRBV29-1 | CSVSGFSTGYTF | TGCAGCGTTTCCGGATTTTCGACTGGCTACACCTTC
few | TRBJ1-1 | NA | TRBV27 | CASSLGGAVGTEAFF | TGTGCCAGCAGTTTAGGTGGGGCGGTCGGCACTGAAGCTTTCTTT
NA | TRBJ2-5 | NA | TRBV7-2 | CASSPIPEQGETQYF | TGTGCCAGCAGCCCGATTCCGGAGCAGGGGGAGACCCAGTACTTC
few | TRBJ2-3 | TRBD2 | TRBV6-4 | CASSARGDSDTQYF | TGTGCCAGCAGTGCACGGGGGGACTCAGATACGCAGTATTTT
NA | TRBJ2-7 | TRBD1 | TRBV6-1 | CASSVDRGDYEQYF | TGTGCCAGCAGCGTGGACAGGGGGGACTACGAGCAGTACTTC
NA | TRBJ1-2 | NA | TRBV1 | CTSGHVCAKTYGYTF | TGCACCAGCGGTCACGTTTGTGCAAAGACCTATGGCTACACCTTC
NA | TRBJ1-2 | NA | TRBV7-2 | CASSLAATGLYGYTF | TGTGCCAGCAGCTTAGCGGCTACGGGCCTCTATGGCTACACCTTC
NA | TRBJ2-7 | NA | TRBV4-1 | CASSLGVLVEQYF | TGCGCCAGCAGCCTCGGGGTTTTGGTGGAGCAGTACTTC
NA | TRBJ1-2 | NA | TRBV7-2 | CASSPGAYGYTF | TGTGCCAGCAGCCCGGGCGCCTATGGCTACACCTTC
NA | TRBJ1-1 | NA | TRBV25-1 | CASSQKGGGGYTEAFF | TGTGCCAGCAGTCAGAAGGGGGGAGGAGGATACACTGAAGCTTTCTTT
NA | TRBJ2-7 | TRBD1 | TRBV4-1 | CASSQDDRGLYEQYF | TGCGCCAGCAGCCAAGATGACAGGGGGCTATACGAGCAGTACTTC
NA | TRBJ1-1 | TRBD1 | TRBV27 | CASSSPGQGLNTEAFF | TGTGCCAGCAGTTCACCGGGACAGGGGCTGAACACTGAAGCTTTCTTT
NA | TRBJ2-3 | TRBD2 | TRBV7-9 | CASREKSGGTQYF | TGTGCCAGCAGAGAAAAAAGCGGGGGGACGCAGTATTTT
NA | TRBJ1-1 | NA | TRBV11-2 | CASGRLGANTEAFF | TGTGCCAGCGGAAGACTTGGGGCGAACACTGAAGCTTTCTTT
NA | TRBJ2-5 | NA | TRBV19 | CASSIGGAGETQYF | TGTGCCAGTAGTATAGGTGGGGCCGGGGAGACCCAGTACTTC
NA | TRBJ1-2 | TRBD1 | TRBV19 | CASSIFGQGVYGYTF | TGTGCCAGTAGTATCTTTGGACAGGGGGTTTATGGCTACACCTTC
NA | TRBJ1-3 | TRBD1 | TRBV4-2 | CASSLRPGGARTSGNTIYF | TGTGCCAGCAGCCTACGGCCAGGGGGGGCGCGAACGTCGGGAAACACCATATATTTT
NA | TRBJ1-2 | NA | TRBV5-1 | CASSLSRTGYGYTF | TGCGCCAGCAGCTTAAGTAGGACGGGCTATGGCTACACCTTC
NA | TRBJ1-1 | NA | TRBV20-1 | CSARWEPEAFF | TGCAGTGCTAGATGGGAGCCTGAAGCTTTCTTT
NA | TRBJ1-5 | NA | TRBV6-5 | CASSPDQQSQPQHF | TGTGCCAGCAGTCCGGACCAGCAGAGTCAGCCCCAGCATTTT
once | TRBJ2-1 | TRBD2 | TRBV25-1 | CASSDWTSGGAGNEQFF | TGTGCCAGCAGTGATTGGACTAGCGGGGGGGCGGGCAATGAGCAGTTCTTC
NA | TRBJ1-1 | NA | TRBV11-3 | CASSLDRNTEAFF | TGTGCCAGCAGTCTCGACAGGAACACTGAAGCTTTCTTT
NA | TRBJ2-6 | NA | TRBV29-1 | CSVGVGQSSGANVLTF | TGCAGCGTTGGAGTTGGGCAGAGCTCTGGGGCCAACGTCCTGACTTTC
NA | TRBJ1-3 | NA | TRBV5-1 | CASSETGTATGNTIYF | TGCGCCAGCAGCGAAACCGGGACCGCTACTGGAAACACCATATATTTT
NA | TRBJ1-2 | TRBD1 | TRBV6-1 | CASRPGTGGSGYTF | TGTGCCAGCCGGCCCGGGACAGGGGGCTCTGGCTACACCTTC
NA | TRBJ2-5 | NA | TRBV2 | CASASFKGRDQYF | TGTGCCAGCGCCAGCTTTAAGGGCCGGGACCAGTACTTC
NA | TRBJ1-1 | NA | TRBV7-8 | CASSPQGGSTEAFF | TGTGCCAGCAGCCCCCAAGGCGGTAGTACTGAAGCTTTCTTT
NA | TRBJ1-6 | NA | TRBV5-4 | CASSQAEIRSYNSPLHF | TGTGCCAGCAGCCAGGCCGAAATCCGCTCCTATAATTCACCCCTCCACTTT
NA | TRBJ2-5 | NA | TRBV5-4 | CASSLAQGRLGETQYF | TGTGCCAGCAGCTTGGCCCAAGGGCGCCTGGGAGAGACCCAGTACTTC
NA | TRBJ1-5 | NA | TRBV4-2 | CASSQGGKSQPQHF | TGTGCCAGCAGCCAAGGAGGGAAGAGTCAGCCCCAGCATTTT
NA | TRBJ2-5 | TRBD2 | TRBV7-9 | CASSPTGSGGGTQYF | TGTGCCAGCAGCCCTACCGGGAGCGGGGGGGGGACCCAGTACTTC
NA | TRBJ2-3 | TRBD2 | TRBV7-9 | CASSSILAGDPDTQYF | TGTGCCAGCAGCTCCATTTTAGCGGGAGATCCAGATACGCAGTATTTT
NA | TRBJ2-3 | NA | TRBV5-1 | CASSLIMGRRDTQYF | TGCGCCAGCAGCTTGATTATGGGACGTCGGGATACGCAGTATTTT
NA | TRBJ1-1 | NA | TRBV6-1 | CASSEKQRGGTEAFF | TGTGCCAGCAGTGAAAAACAGCGTGGGGGAACTGAAGCTTTCTTT
NA | TRBJ2-1 | NA | TRBV25-1 | CASSEASYNEQFF | TGTGCCAGCAGTGAGGCCAGCTACAATGAGCAGTTCTTC
once | TRBJ2-3 | NA | TRBV5-1 | CASSLVGGISTDTQYF | TGCGCCAGCAGCTTGGTTGGGGGGATTAGCACAGATACGCAGTATTTT
NA | TRBJ1-1 | NA | TRBV6-5 | CASSYSNRVNTEAFF | TGTGCCAGCAGTTACTCAAACAGGGTGAACACTGAAGCTTTCTTT
once | TRBJ2-1 | TRBD2 | TRBV9 | CASSVAWRGGPNEQFF | TGTGCCAGCAGCGTAGCTTGGCGGGGGGGCCCCAATGAGCAGTTCTTC
NA | TRBJ2-7 | NA | TRBV12-2 | CASRVYEQYF | TGTGCAAGTCGGGTTTACGAGCAGTACTTC
NA | TRBJ2-5 | TRBD2 | TRBV5-1 | CASSKLAGNQETQYF | TGCGCCAGCAGCAAACTAGCGGGGAACCAAGAGACCCAGTACTTC
NA | TRBJ2-7 | NA | TRBV25-1 | CASSLEPGAHEQYF | TGTGCCAGCAGCTTAGAACCGGGGGCTCACGAGCAGTACTTC
few | TRBJ2-3 | TRBD2 | TRBV6-6 | CASSYWRGGGADTQYF | TGTGCCAGCAGTTACTGGCGGGGGGGAGGAGCAGATACGCAGTATTTT
NA | TRBJ1-1 | NA | TRBV5-6 | CASSLGFGNTEAFF | TGTGCCAGCAGCTTAGGTTTCGGGAACACTGAAGCTTTCTTT
NA | TRBJ1-5 | TRBD1 | TRBV10-3 | CATGTGVNSNQPQHF | TGTGCCACGGGGACAGGGGTGAATAGCAATCAGCCCCAGCATTTT
few | TRBJ2-3 | NA | TRBV14 | CASSQDLGPTDTQYF | TGTGCCAGCAGCCAAGATTTGGGCCCCACAGATACGCAGTATTTT
NA | TRBJ2-1 | NA | TRBV6-5 | CASSASWGSYNEQFF | TGTGCCAGCAGTGCTAGCTGGGGCTCCTACAATGAGCAGTTCTTC